A single sample gave rise to the 32 T cell receptor beta chains below, sequenced in a study of T cells in Graves' hyperthyroidism and ophthalmopathy. Amplified regions were TCR beta CDR3 sequences from RNA transcripts. A first-round RT-PCR of the TCR CDR3 used the HTBI primer set. TCRdb re-called the multiplex PCR reads through MiXCR, storing one row per CDR3 protein. The data show approximately 430,000 distinct CDR3 sequences, approximately 15% seen once. The sample comprised blood. The origin of the receptors is a woman aged 18-30 years with Graves' hyperthyroidism.

This clonotype has ten or more counts. J is TRBJ2-5 and V is TRBV5-1; D possibly corresponds to TRBD2 (5 bases). The CDR3 consists of 14 residues. Between the trimmed V and J ends, which lost 1 base and 1 base, there was a span of 8 bases. Germline CDR1 SGHRS, CDR2 YFSETQ. The CDR3: CASSLKSGQETQYF. CDR3 DNA sequence: TGCGCCAGCAGCTTGAAAAGCGGCCAAGAGACCCAGTACTTC. The full variable domain, its missing parts supplied by reference TRBV5-1 and TRBJ2-5, is KAGVTQTPRYLIKTRGQQVTLSCSPISGHRSVSWYQQTPGQGLQFLFEYFSETQRNKGNFPGRFSGRQFSNSRSEMNVSTLELGDSALYLCASSLKSGQETQYFGPGTRLLVL.

This clonotype was seen repeatedly, ten times or more. This chain links TRBV3-1 with TRBJ2-1; D unclear. CDR3 length equals 13 residues. V lost 0 bases, J lost 9 bases, and 9 bases lay in between. The V gene's germline CDR1 is LGHDT and CDR2 YNNKEL (reference sequence). The DNA for the CDR3 is TGTGCCAGCAGCCAAGAAGGCCGAGTTGAGCAGTTCTTC. Translated, it gives CASSQEGRVEQFF.

This clonotype appeared many times. The rearrangement uses TRBV6-1 and TRBJ2-1, with TRBD2 matching over 10 bases. From germline, CDR1 is MNHNS and CDR2 SASEGT. The CDR3 consists of 14 residues. Trimming took 5 bases from V and 7 from J; bases not matched to a gene: 5. CDR3 residues: CASSRAGGTNEQFF. CDR3 in DNA: TGTGCCAGCAGTCGAGCGGGGGGGACGAATGAGCAGTTCTTC.

This clonotype was observed at least ten times. The chain has TRBV6-6 and TRBJ1-5; D call uncertain. CDR3 length: 17 amino acids. CDR1 and CDR2 from the germline V gene are MNHNY and SVGAGI (reference sequence). The V and J ends lost 2 bases and 0 bases respectively, with 14 bases between them. CDR3 residues: CASSYPASDYSNQPQHF. CDR3 nucleotides: TGTGCCAGCAGTTACCCCGCCTCGGACTATAGCAATCAGCCCCAGCATTTT.

This clonotype was seen ten or more times. The chain combines TRBV6-1 with TRBJ2-7; 9 bases line up with TRBD2. The CDR3 length is 14 residues. From germline, CDR1 is MNHNS and CDR2 SASEGT. Unmatched junction bases numbered 4, after V lost 6 bases and J lost 1 base. The CDR3 reads CASRLAGPSYEQYF. For the CDR3, the DNA is TGTGCCAGCAGGCTAGCGGGACCATCCTACGAGCAGTACTTC.

This clonotype was recorded at least ten times. This chain uses TRBV12-3 or TRBV12-4 with TRBJ1-2, with D perhaps matching TRBD1 (6 bases). The V end lost 6 bases, the J end lost 1 base, and 15 bases lay between the germline ends. The CDR3 has 15 residues. CDR3 in amino acids: CASRPEGEFNYGYTF. The DNA for the CDR3 is TGTGCCAGCAGACCAGAGGGGGAATTTAACTATGGCTACACCTTC.

The chain employs TRBV19 and TRBJ2-1; TRBD2 matches at 8 bases. The trim removed 1 base at V and 4 bases at J, leaving 3 bases unmatched. This CDR3 has 15 amino acids. Per the germline V gene, CDR1 is LNHDA and CDR2 is SQIVND (reference sequence). This CDR3 reads CASSIAGGGYNEQFF. The DNA of the CDR3 is TGTGCCAGTAGTATAGCGGGGGGGGGATACAATGAGCAGTTCTTC.

The chain employs TRBV5-5 and TRBJ1-6, with D unclear. The CDR3 loop spans 15 amino acids. The V end was cut by 0 bases, the J end by 10 bases, with 14 bases between. Germline V gene data show CDR1 as SGHKS and CDR2 as YYEKEE (reference sequence). The CDR3, as DNA: TGTGCCAGCAGCTTGGAACTCAATTTATACTCACCCCTCCACTTT. Translated: CASSLELNLYSPLHF.

This clonotype was seen at least ten times. This chain joins TRBV6-1 and TRBJ2-1; 8 bases are a match to TRBD2. CDR3 size: 16 residues. J lost 3 bases, V lost 1 base, and 5 bases had no gene match. CDR1 is MNHNS, CDR2 SASEGT, per germline. The DNA for the CDR3 is TGTGCCAGCAGTGAAGGCGTAGCGGGAATCTACAATGAGCAGTTCTTC. This gives the protein CASSEGVAGIYNEQFF.

The V and J genes are TRBV29-1 and TRBJ2-7; D perhaps matches TRBD2 (6 bases). Per germline, CDR1 SQVTM and CDR2 ANQGSEA. The CDR3 consists of 14 residues. Trimming took 1 base from V and 4 from J, leaving 14 bases between them. The CDR3 spells CSVEVLTGGYEQYF. In nucleotides, the CDR3 is TGCAGCGTTGAAGTCCTTACCGGAGGGTACGAGCAGTACTTC.

V gene TRBV7-9 combines with J gene TRBJ2-1; TRBD1 matches 7 bases. The trim removed 2 bases at V and 7 bases at J, leaving 2 bases unmatched. This CDR3 contains 13 residues. CDR1 and CDR2 (germline): SEHNR, FQNEAQ (reference sequence). CDR3 amino acids: CASSLYRGNEQFF. The CDR3 region has the DNA TGTGCCAGCAGCTTATACAGGGGTAATGAGCAGTTCTTC.

There are a few counts of this clonotype. In DNA form, the CDR3 reads TGCAGCGTTGGCGTCCCGAGACAGGGAATGAACACTGAAGCTTTCTTT. This encodes CSVGVPRQGMNTEAFF. This chain joins TRBV29-1 and TRBJ1-1; 7 bases are a match to TRBD1. The germline CDR1 and CDR2 sequences are SQVTM and ANQGSEA. The trim removed 4 bases at V and 0 bases at J, leaving 11 bases unmatched. The CDR3 runs to 16 residues. Variable domain in full (rest from reference TRBV29-1 and TRBJ1-1): SAVISQKPSRDICQRGTSLTIQCQVDSQVTMMFWYRQQPGQSLTLIATANQGSEATYESGFVIDKFPISRPNLTFSTLTVSNMSPEDSSIYLCSVGVPRQGMNTEAFFGQGTRLTVV.

This clonotype was counted many times. The rearrangement joins TRBV7-9 to TRBJ2-1, with 10 bases lining up with TRBD2. The CDR3 loop spans 17 amino acids. J gave up 15 bases and V 3 bases, and 20 bases lay outside the gene matches. The germline CDR1 and CDR2 sequences are SEHNR and FQNEAQ (reference sequence). For the CDR3, the DNA is TGTGCCAGCAGCTTGGTAATGGGACTAGCGATTACCCCGCCAGGGTTCTTC. Amino acids: CASSLVMGLAITPPGFF.

This clonotype came up many times. V is TRBV4-3 and J is TRBJ1-2; no clear D gene. CDR1 is LGHNA, CDR2 YSLEER, per germline. The CDR3 consists of 13 residues. Trimming left V 0 bases short and J 5 bases short, with 7 bases between. CDR3 region: CASSQDHGYGYTF. The DNA of the CDR3 is TGCGCCAGCAGCCAAGATCATGGGTATGGCTACACCTTC.

As concerns this clonotype: This sequence may be a read error, since a much larger clone differs from it by one base. This chain connects TRBV15 to TRBJ2-2, with TRBD1 matching 8 bases. J gave up 1 base and V 5 bases, and 0 bases lay outside the gene matches. This CDR3 is built from 14 residues. Germline CDR1 reads LNHNV; CDR2 reads YYDKDF (reference sequence). CDR3 sequence (DNA): TGTGCCACCAGCGGGACAGGGAACACCGGGGAGCTGTTTTTT. Encoded protein: CATSGTGNTGELFF. Filled out from reference TRBV15 and TRBJ2-2, the complete variable domain reads DAMVIQNPRYQVTQFGKPVTLSCSQTLNHNVMYWYQQKSSQAPKLLFHYYDKDFNNEADTPDNFQSRRPNTSFCFLDIRSPGLGDTAMYLCATSGTGNTGELFFGEGSRLTVL.

The CDR3 DNA reads as TGCGCCAGCAGCTCGGTTGGTCAGTACCAAGAGACCCAGTACTTC. This codes for CASSSVGQYQETQYF. The rearrangement links TRBV5-1 to TRBJ2-5; D is ambiguous. The CDR3 consists of 15 residues. Germline lookup yields CDR1 SGHRS and CDR2 YFSETQ. Trimming removed 3 bases at V and 0 bases at J, with 12 bases between.

The chain couples TRBV12-3 or TRBV12-4 to TRBJ2-7; D unresolved. The germline V and J ends were trimmed by 6 bases and 6 bases, with 21 bases remaining between them. The CDR3 runs 15 residues. CDR3 amino acids: CASRASAGDFAEQYF. The CDR3 nucleotides read TGTGCCAGCAGAGCAAGCGCTGGCGATTTTGCCGAGCAGTACTTC.

This clonotype showed up many times. The chain is built from TRBV28 and TRBJ1-3; D gene uncertain. The CDR3 extends over 19 amino acids. Germline values: CDR1 MDHEN, CDR2 SYDVKM. The V end was cut by 5 bases, the J end by 0 bases, with 23 bases between. The CDR3 DNA is TGTGCCAGCAGTCCATTGGAGCTCAGGACCTCTCACTCTGGAAACACCATATATTTT. Protein: CASSPLELRTSHSGNTIYF.

The chain has TRBV7-2 and TRBJ1-3; a possible D gene is TRBD1 (6 bases). CDR1 is SGHTA, CDR2 FQGNSA, per germline. Trimming left V 5 bases short and J 0 bases short, with 17 bases between. The CDR3 spans 17 residues. The CDR3 bases are TGTGCCAGCAGCCTATACCCGGACAGCCCCTCTGGAAACACCATATATTTT. Translated, it gives CASSLYPDSPSGNTIYF.

This clonotype has ten or more counts. The chain employs TRBV18 and TRBJ1-2; 8 nucleotides line up with TRBD1. The CDR3 is made up of 14 amino acids. Germline trimming cut 0 bases from V and 8 bases from J; bases unmatched to any gene: 5. Germline V gene sequence: CDR1 KGHSH, CDR2 LQKENI. CDR3 sequence: CASSPPGQVGGYTF. The CDR3 DNA follows: TGTGCCAGCTCACCACCGGGACAGGTGGGAGGCTACACCTTC. Based on the CDR3 plus reference TRBV18 and TRBJ1-2, the full variable domain is NAGVMQNPRHLVRRRGQEARLRCSPMKGHSHVYWYRQLPEEGLKFMVYLQKENIIDESGMPKERFSAEFPKEGPSILRIQQVVRGDSAAYFCASSPPGQVGGYTFGSGTRLTVV.

This clonotype was seen a few times. CDR3 amino acids: CASSPGILPATNEKLFF. The CDR3 DNA reads TGTGCCAGCTCACCAGGGATTCTCCCTGCAACTAATGAAAAACTGTTTTTT. The J gene is TRBJ1-4, the V gene TRBV18, with no clear D. The CDR3 length is 17 residues. From germline, CDR1 is KGHSH and CDR2 LQKENI. Trimming removed 2 bases at V and 0 bases at J, with 13 bases between.

The chain carries TRBV12-3 or TRBV12-4 and TRBJ1-6, with D possibly TRBD1 on 5 matching bases. Trimming cost V 5 bases and J 13 bases, with 12 bases left between them. This CDR3 contains 12 residues. The CDR3 spells CASSPTGLPLHF. CDR3 nucleotides: TGTGCCAGCAGTCCAACAGGCCTCCCCCTCCACTTT.

This clonotype was recorded many times. The chain recombines TRBV7-2 with TRBJ2-1; D remains ambiguous. This CDR3 has 11 amino acids. Looked up from germline, CDR1 is SGHTA and CDR2 is FQGNSA. The germline V and J ends were trimmed by 2 bases and 9 bases, with 5 bases remaining between them. CDR3 region: CASSLSGEQFF. CDR3 DNA sequence: TGTGCCAGCAGCTTATCGGGTGAGCAGTTCTTC.

A remark on this clonotype: Mismatch with germline at one junction end may stem from a read error. V usage is TRBV7-7 and J usage is TRBJ2-1; 12 nucleotides agree with TRBD2. The CDR3 covers 16 residues. The germline gives CDR1 SSHAT, CDR2 FNYEAQ (reference sequence). The CDR3 sequence: CASSLTLAGGLGKQFF. CDR3 bases: TGTGCTAGCAGCTTAACTCTAGCGGGAGGGCTCGGTAAGCAGTTCTTC.

The V gene is TRBV18, the J gene TRBJ1-4; 9 bases fit TRBD1. After removal of 2 bases from V and 16 bases from J, the junction contained 11 bases not matched to a gene. The CDR3 has 14 amino acids. Germline V gives CDR1 KGHSH, CDR2 LQKENI. Here the CDR3 reads CASSPTGGILSTFF. DNA of the CDR3: TGTGCCAGCTCACCAACAGGGGGCATTCTGAGCACGTTTTTT.

The V call is TRBV6-1, the J call TRBJ2-7; D is possibly TRBD1 or TRBD2 (6 bases each). The CDR3 consists of 19 residues. CDR1 is MNHNS and CDR2 is SASEGT in the germline V gene. V was shortened by 4 bases and J by 3 bases, with 28 bases between the two germline ends. CDR3 loop: CASSVLTGTPRRGNYEQYF. The CDR3 DNA reads as TGTGCCAGCAGTGTCCTAACTGGGACACCCAGGCGGGGTAACTACGAGCAGTACTTC.

A few counts support this clonotype. This chain uses TRBV4-3 with TRBJ1-1, with D possibly being TRBD1 (5 bases). Germline loops: CDR1 LGHNA, CDR2 YSLEER. This CDR3 contains 15 residues. V lost 4 bases to trimming and J lost 2 bases, with 14 bases between them. CDR3 nucleotides: TGCGCCAGCAGCCTAGGCAGGGTGAGAAACACTGAAGCTTTCTTT. Translated: CASSLGRVRNTEAFF.

Ten or more counts support this clonotype. J is TRBJ2-3 and V is TRBV28; 12 bases line up with TRBD1. Germline CDR1 MDHEN, CDR2 SYDVKM. V lost 3 bases and J lost 6; bases outside the gene matches: 7. This CDR3 is 16 amino acids long. The DNA for the CDR3 is TGTGCCAGCAGTTTGGGCGGGACAGGGGGCGGCGATACGCAGTATTTT. Translated, it gives CASSLGGTGGGDTQYF.

This clonotype came up many times. The chain recombines TRBV4-1 with TRBJ2-7; TRBD2 aligns across 10 bases. This CDR3 region has 14 residues. Germline assignment: CDR1 MGHRA and CDR2 YSYEKL. Trimming cost V 4 bases and J 4 bases; bases outside gene matches: 4. CDR3 nucleotides: TGCGCCAGCAGCCCCGGACTAGCGGTTTACGAGCAGTACTTC. It yields the protein CASSPGLAVYEQYF.

Many counts were recorded for this clonotype. This sequence joins TRBV28 and TRBJ2-4, with a tentative D call TRBD1 (7 bases). The germline V gene encodes CDR1 MDHEN and CDR2 SYDVKM. With 7 bases removed from V and 5 bases from J, the gap between germline ends came to 18 bases. The CDR3 length is 15 residues. The CDR3 region has the DNA TGTGCCAGCATAAGTGGCGGGACAGAAGAAAACATTCAGTACTTC. Protein product: CASISGGTEENIQYF.

The table lists this clonotype with a few counts. The chain couples TRBV28 to TRBJ1-4, with 7 bases matching TRBD1. Germline values: CDR1 MDHEN, CDR2 SYDVKM. With 6 bases clipped from V and 7 bases from J, the junction kept 2 bases outside the gene matches. CDR3 length: 12 residues. CDR3 DNA: TGTGCCAGCAGGGGACAGTTTGAAAAACTGTTTTTT. It is translated as CASRGQFEKLFF.

This clonotype occurred a few times. One end of the junction fails to match germline, which may point to a read error. V usage is TRBV6-6 and J usage is TRBJ2-2; 9 bases align to TRBD1. From germline, CDR1 is MNHNY and CDR2 SVGAGI (reference sequence). The CDR3 spans 20 residues. DNA for the CDR3: TGTGCCAGCAGTTACTCCACCCGCGTACGGACAGGGGCCGTTAACGGGGGGCTGTTTTTT. Translating it yields CASSYSTRVRTGAVNGGLFF.